This TCR beta chain originates from a study of blood T cell repertoires in COVID-19. Turning to the study itself: The origin of the acute and convalescent COVID-19 samples was the United States, Italy and Spain. PBMCs, B-cell-depleted T cells, or T cells were the source of the cDNA or gDNA that made up the material.

Seattle patient enrollment occurred during active infection, with longitudinal follow-up thereafter. This CDR3 has 13 amino acids. V lost 6 bases to trimming and J lost 3 bases, with 11 bases between them. In germline, CDR1 is LNHDA, CDR2 SQIVND (reference sequence). Sequenced by immunoSEQ multiplex PCR; TCRdb stores in-frame clones only, minus some. The table lists some 150,000 clones, about 85% of them singletons. This chain uses TRBV19 with TRBJ1-2, with D tentatively TRBD1 (5 bases). Specimen: peripheral blood. This TCR came from a man aged 60 to 69 with COVID-19, enrolled during active disease. This CDR3 reads CASRAGTHYGYTF. CDR3 bases: TGTGCCAGTAGGGCCGGGACTCACTATGGCTACACCTTC. The full variable domain, with the rest looked up from reference TRBV19 and TRBJ1-2, is DGGITQSPKYLFRKEGQNVTLSCEQNLNHDAMYWYRQDPGQGLRLIYYSQIVNDFQKGDIAEGYSVSREKKESFPLTVTSAQKNPTAFYLCASRAGTHYGYTFGSGTRLTVV.